This entry features one TCR beta chain sequence. The antigen is unknown. The data were taken from a study of cytomegalovirus exposure and HLA in healthy donors. Study-wide results and limits: Clonal expansion, a later analysis showed, was greater in HLA-associated TCR beta chains than in equally common others.

PCR employed 60 Vbeta and 13 Jbeta primers. Assay used: immunoSEQ multiplex PCR; TCRdb lists only in-frame clones, some missing. The data contain around 170,000 clones, about 85% of them singletons. V gave up 4 bases and J gave up 8 bases, with 18 bases separating them. CDR3 length equals 14 residues. The germline V gene has CDR1 SGHDT and CDR2 YYEEEE. The chain carries TRBV5-6 and TRBJ1-2, with D possibly being TRBD1 (5 bases). Sequencing was carried out using PBMCs. This TCR derives from a man aged 50 or older in good health and CMV-seronegative. The CDR3 sequence is CASSPTGVSTGYTF. For the CDR3, the DNA is TGTGCCAGCAGCCCCACGGGGGTTTCGACAGGCTACACCTTC.